What follows is one T cell receptor (beta chain) and its context. Its antigen remains unidentified. TCRdb re-analysed the reads in MiXCR, keeping a single row per CDR3 protein. The repertoire holds approximately 350,000 distinct CDR3 sequences, with 34% as singletons. After removal of 1 base from V and 5 bases from J, the junction contained 4 bases not matched to a gene. The CDR3 contains 14 residues. From germline, CDR1 is SGHTA and CDR2 FQGNSA. The sample is drawn from a study of T cell repertoires in cytomegalovirus infection. Study in general: Recently identified HLA-C-restricted and well-studied HLA-B-restricted CMV epitopes were used.

The study's findings and limits: There were HLA-C-restricted CMV-specific TCR beta clonotypes dominating the ex vivo response.

This TCR came from a human donor in good health (CMV status not recorded). Some clones in this sample may be carry-over from other donors' samples. This chain joins TRBV7-2 and TRBJ2-5; 7 bases fit TRBD2. The material sequenced was cultured PBMCs, taken from culture after CMV antigen stimulation. The CDR3 nucleotides are TGTGCCAGCAGCTTAGTTGCGGGAGACGAGACCCAGTACTTC. Protein sequence: CASSLVAGDETQYF.